This T cell receptor (beta chain) emerged from a study of blood T cell repertoires in COVID-19 (TCRdb year 2020). General notes on the study: The collaborator samples originated in the United States, Italy and Spain and spanned the acute and convalescent phases of COVID-19. The material from the prospective study consisted of cDNA or gDNA derived from T cells, B-cell-depleted T cells, or PBMCs. Deeply sampled blood TCRbeta repertoires from subjects exposed to, actively infected with, or recovered from COVID-19 were included in the dataset. A freely available public database, intended as a resource for researchers studying the immune response to SARS-CoV-2, is where the repertoires were released. Samples came from the ongoing ImmuneRACE study (first 160 participants) plus 1,254 subjects from 6 global collaborators. Nearly every sample came with metadata listing a de-identified subject ID, COVID-19 status, age in years and sex. Where HLA class I and class II types were available, the types were taken from metadata supplied by the sample provider, not from assay-based typing. What the study reported, not specific to this receptor: The quantity of clinical and demographic metadata differed by source and by participant and was supplied without curation.

Concerning this clone: This clone's antigen is unknown. Base qualities are not at hand, and no much larger clone is one base apart.

CDR1 and CDR2, looked up from the germline V gene (reference sequence), are SEHNR and FQNEAQ. At the junction V is shortened by 3 bases and J by 0 bases, with 11 bases in between. There are 16 amino acids in the CDR3, from cysteine to phenylalanine inclusive. Kept here is only the CDR3 DNA, which spans 48 bases and is read in frame from base 1. Participants in the prospective study were enrolled through a virtual design, were aged about 18 to 90 years, and lived in under 25 United States geographic areas. Cohort assignment in the prospective study relied on participant-reported clinical history from a screening survey and a study questionnaire. ImmuneRACE Cohort 3 recovered participants were defined by two consecutive negative NP/OP PCR tests, healthcare professional clearance, or symptom resolution. Each participant in the prospective study had whole blood, serum and a nasopharyngeal or oropharyngeal swab collected by mobile phlebotomists. Additional blood draws and questionnaires over an approximately two-month period could optionally be provided by prospective study participants. Blood samples from the prospective study were shipped frozen or at room temperature prior to DNA extraction.

The immunoSEQ Assay, a bias-controlled multiplex PCR, was used to amplify TCRbeta CDR3 regions from genomic DNA. Under the source paper's analysis protocol: The number of nucleated cells in each sample was estimated from the amplification of reference gene primers within the assay. Sequence reads were collapsed and filtered to measure the absolute abundance of every unique TCRbeta CDR3 rearrangement. For each sample, productive Simpson clonality was calculated by taking the square root of Simpson's diversity index across productive rearrangements. In its TCRdb copy, this immuneACCESS table keeps in-frame sequences only and misses some clones. Where compared with another copy, unresolved V genes explain less than half of these, and the others have no known cause. From that table come the V and J calls and clone size; the DNA was used to work out D and trimming. The sample table holds some 250,000 clones, of which approximately 84% were seen once. The ten most abundant clones make up 15% of the sample.

The sequenced sample consisted of PBMCs or T cells enriched from blood (not recorded which). This clonotype originated in a man aged 40-50 years who had recovered from COVID-19. The V and J genes are TRBV7-9 and TRBJ1-4, with no D gene named confidently. The CDR3: CASSFGRFATNEKLFF. The sequenced DNA: TGTGCCAGCAGCTTTGGGAGGTTTGCAACTAATGAAAAACTGTTTTTT.